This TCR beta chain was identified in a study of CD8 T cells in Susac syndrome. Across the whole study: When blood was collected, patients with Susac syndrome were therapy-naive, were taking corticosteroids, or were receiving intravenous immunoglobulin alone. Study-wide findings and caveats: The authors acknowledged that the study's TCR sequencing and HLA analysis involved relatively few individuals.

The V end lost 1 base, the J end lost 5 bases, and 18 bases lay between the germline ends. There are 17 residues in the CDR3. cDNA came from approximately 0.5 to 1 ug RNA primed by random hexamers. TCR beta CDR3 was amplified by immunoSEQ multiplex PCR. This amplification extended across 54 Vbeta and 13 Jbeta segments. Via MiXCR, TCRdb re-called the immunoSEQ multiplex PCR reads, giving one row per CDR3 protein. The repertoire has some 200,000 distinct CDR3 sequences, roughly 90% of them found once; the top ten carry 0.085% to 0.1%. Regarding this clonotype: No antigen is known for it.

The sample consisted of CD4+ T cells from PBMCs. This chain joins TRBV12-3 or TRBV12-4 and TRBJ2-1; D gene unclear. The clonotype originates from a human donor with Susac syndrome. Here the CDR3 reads CASSLEEREQPHNEQFF. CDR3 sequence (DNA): TGTGCCAGCAGTTTAGAGGAGCGTGAACAACCTCACAATGAGCAGTTCTTC.